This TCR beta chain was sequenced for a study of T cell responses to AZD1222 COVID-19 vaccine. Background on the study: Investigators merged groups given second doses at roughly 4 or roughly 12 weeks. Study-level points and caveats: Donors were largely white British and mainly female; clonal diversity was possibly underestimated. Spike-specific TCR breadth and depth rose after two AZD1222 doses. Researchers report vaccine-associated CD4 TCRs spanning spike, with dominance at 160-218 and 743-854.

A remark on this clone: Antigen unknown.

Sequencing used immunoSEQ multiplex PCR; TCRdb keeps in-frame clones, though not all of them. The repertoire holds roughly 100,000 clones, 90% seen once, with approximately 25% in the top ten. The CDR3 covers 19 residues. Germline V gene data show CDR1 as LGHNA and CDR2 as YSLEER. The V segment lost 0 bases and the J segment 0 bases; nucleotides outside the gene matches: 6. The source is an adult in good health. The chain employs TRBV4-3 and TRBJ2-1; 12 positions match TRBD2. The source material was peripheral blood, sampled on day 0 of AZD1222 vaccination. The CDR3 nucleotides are TGCGCCAGCAGCCAAGAGAGACTAGCGGGAGAGAGCTCCTACAATGAGCAGTTCTTC. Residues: CASSQERLAGESSYNEQFF.